The sequence of this T cell receptor beta chain was determined in a study of beta chain features in type 1 diabetes. Points from the study as a whole: Patients with Type 1 diabetes showed moderately but significantly shorter TCRB CDR3s in all four CD4+ subsets.

Each donor gave one heparinised blood draw averaging roughly 120 mL. Via CD45RO/CCR7/CD25/CD127/CD95/CD27, cells of the CD4+ naive, central memory, regulatory and stem cell-like memory subsets were sorted. The authors obtained over 98% purity in all sorted populations. The study reverse transcribed the entire isolated RNA, so it sequenced expressed TCRB transcripts. Some clones are missing from TCRdb's copy, which holds only in-frame ones; the method was immunoSEQ multiplex PCR. The sample shows roughly 300,000 clones, around 7.6% of them seen only once. This clone came up many times. Its target is not known. Trimming took 4 bases from V and 4 from J; bases not matched to a gene: 5. The CDR3 length is 14 residues. Germline CDR1 SEHNR, CDR2 FQNEAQ (reference sequence).

This chain joins TRBV7-9 and TRBJ1-2; 8 nucleotides align to TRBD1. Sequencing input: central memory CD4+ T cells from blood. The receptor comes from a woman under 30 in good health. The CDR3 is CASSWGQDSYGYTF. CDR3 in DNA: TGTGCCAGCAGCTGGGGACAGGACTCCTATGGCTACACCTTC.